The text below deals with one T cell receptor beta chain. The antigen is not known. The PCR made use of 60 Vbeta and 13 Jbeta primers. Method: immunoSEQ multiplex PCR; TCRdb's copy keeps in-frame clones and lacks some. The sample has roughly 100,000 clones, over 70% seen once. This CDR3 is 14 amino acids long. Germline loops: CDR1 LNHDA, CDR2 SQIVND (reference sequence). Trimming removed 5 bases from V and 5 bases from J; junction bases left unmatched: 9. The data stem from a study of cytomegalovirus exposure and HLA in healthy donors. General observations from the study: Trimming of TCR beta V- and J-genes showed a link, identified in a later analysis, to a missense DCLRE1C variant. A later analysis found common viral pathogens apparently linked to several of the most significant clusters. The CMV antigen specificity of a few CMV-associated chains was confirmed through in vitro analysis.

Input material: PBMCs. The TCR comes from a man between 50 and 59 years old in good health and CMV-seropositive. This chain joins TRBV19 and TRBJ2-7, with 7 bases aligning to TRBD2. CDR3 loop: CASSPRGVFHEQYF. The CDR3 region has the DNA TGTGCCAGTAGTCCCCGGGGGGTGTTCCACGAGCAGTACTTC.